The clone carrying this T cell receptor beta chain was seen just once. Original handling: Reference gene primer amplification gave nucleated cell count estimates. Profiling relied on immunoSEQ multiplex PCR, and the TCRdb table lists in-frame clones only, not all of them. For V, J and clone size, that table is used; D and trimming come from the DNA. The repertoire has 45,000 to 65,000 clones, roughly 91% of them found once; the top ten carry 8.6%. This sample was included in a study of blood T cell repertoires in COVID-19. Looking at the study overall: The origin of the acute and convalescent COVID-19 samples was the United States, Italy and Spain. PBMCs, B-cell-depleted T cells, or T cells were the source of the cDNA or gDNA that made up the material.

CDR1 is SGHDT and CDR2 is YYEEEE in the germline V gene. Trimming pared 4 bases from V and 7 bases from J, leaving 12 bases between. The CDR3 sequence is 13 residues long. This TCR was recovered from a human donor in a cohort sampled during active COVID-19. The sequenced sample was peripheral blood. The J gene is TRBJ2-1, the V gene TRBV5-6; D is perhaps TRBD2 (6 bases). The CDR3 DNA reads as TGTGCCAGCAGCCCGTCGACTAGAAATGAGCAGTTCTTC. It specifies CASSPSTRNEQFF.